Below, one T cell receptor (beta chain) is given with its context. CDR1 and CDR2 from the germline V gene are KGHSH and LQKENI. The V gene lost 5 bases and the J gene lost 8 bases, with 15 bases spanning the gap. The CDR3 consists of 13 residues. This specimen belongs to a study of T cell responses to AZD1222 COVID-19 vaccine. Some clones are missing from TCRdb's copy, which holds only in-frame ones; the method was immunoSEQ multiplex PCR. The profile covers about 100,000 clones, with about 89% appearing a single time and 16% taken by the ten largest. The clonotype originates from an adult in good health. The chain employs TRBV18 and TRBJ1-2; no reliable D call. The sample in question was peripheral blood, obtained on day 0 of AZD1222 vaccination. The CDR3 coding sequence is TGTGCCAGCTCAAACCAAAAGAATAGCGGCTACACCTTC. It translates to CASSNQKNSGYTF.